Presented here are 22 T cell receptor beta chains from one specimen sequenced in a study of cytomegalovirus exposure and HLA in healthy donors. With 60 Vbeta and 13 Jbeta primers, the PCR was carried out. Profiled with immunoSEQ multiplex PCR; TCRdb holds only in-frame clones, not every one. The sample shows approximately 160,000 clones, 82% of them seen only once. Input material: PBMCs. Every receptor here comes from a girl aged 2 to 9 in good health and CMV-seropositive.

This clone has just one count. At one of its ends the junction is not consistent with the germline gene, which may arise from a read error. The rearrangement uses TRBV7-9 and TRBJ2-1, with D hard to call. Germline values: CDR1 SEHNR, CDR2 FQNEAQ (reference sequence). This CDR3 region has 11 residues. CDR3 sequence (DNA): TGTTCCAGCAGCTCTATTAGCCCCCAGTTCTTC. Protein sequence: CSSSSISPQFF.

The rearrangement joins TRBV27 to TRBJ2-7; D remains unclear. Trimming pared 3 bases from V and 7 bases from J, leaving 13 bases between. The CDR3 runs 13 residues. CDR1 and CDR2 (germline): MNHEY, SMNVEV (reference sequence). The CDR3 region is CASSFDGGREQYF. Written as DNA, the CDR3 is TGTGCCAGCAGTTTTGATGGTGGCAGAGAGCAGTACTTC.

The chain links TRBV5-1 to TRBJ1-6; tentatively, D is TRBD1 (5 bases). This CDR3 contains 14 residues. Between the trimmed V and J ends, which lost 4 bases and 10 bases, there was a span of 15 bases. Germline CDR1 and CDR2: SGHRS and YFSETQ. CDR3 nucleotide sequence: TGCGCCAGCAGCCTCGAACAGGAGAAATCACCCCTCCACTTT. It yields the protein CASSLEQEKSPLHF.

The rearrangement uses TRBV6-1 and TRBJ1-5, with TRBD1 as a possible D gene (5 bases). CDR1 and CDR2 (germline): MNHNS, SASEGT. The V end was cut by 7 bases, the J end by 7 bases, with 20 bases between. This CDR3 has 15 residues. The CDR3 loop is CASISQGAGPQPQHF. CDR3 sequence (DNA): TGTGCCAGCATTTCGCAGGGTGCCGGCCCCCAGCCCCAGCATTTT.

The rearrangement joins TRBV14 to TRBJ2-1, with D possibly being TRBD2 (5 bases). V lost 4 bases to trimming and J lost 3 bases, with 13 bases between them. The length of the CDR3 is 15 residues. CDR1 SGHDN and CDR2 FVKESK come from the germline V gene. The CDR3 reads CASSLGVAYYNEQFF. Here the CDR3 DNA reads TGTGCCAGCAGCCTCGGAGTAGCGTACTACAATGAGCAGTTCTTC.

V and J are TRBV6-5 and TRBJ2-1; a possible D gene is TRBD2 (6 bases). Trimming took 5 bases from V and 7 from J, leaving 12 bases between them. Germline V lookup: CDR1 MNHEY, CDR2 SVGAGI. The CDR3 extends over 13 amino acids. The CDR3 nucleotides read TGTGCCAGCAGTCAACTTAGCGGAAATGAGCAGTTCTTC. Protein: CASSQLSGNEQFF.

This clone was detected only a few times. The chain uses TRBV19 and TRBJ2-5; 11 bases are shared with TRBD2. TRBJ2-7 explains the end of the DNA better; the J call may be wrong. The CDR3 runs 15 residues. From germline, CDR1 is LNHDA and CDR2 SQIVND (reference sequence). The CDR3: CASSSTLAGAREQYF. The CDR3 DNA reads TGTGCCAGTAGTAGTACACTAGCGGGAGCGCGCGAGCAGTACTTC.

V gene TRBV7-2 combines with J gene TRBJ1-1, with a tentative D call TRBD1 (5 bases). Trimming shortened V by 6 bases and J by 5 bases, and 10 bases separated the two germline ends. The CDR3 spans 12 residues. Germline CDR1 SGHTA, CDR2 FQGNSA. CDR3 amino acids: CASRQGATEAFF. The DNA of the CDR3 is TGTGCCAGCAGGCAGGGTGCTACTGAAGCTTTCTTT. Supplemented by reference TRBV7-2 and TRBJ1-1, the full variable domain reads GAGVSQSPSNKVTEKGKDVELRCDPISGHTALYWYRQSLGQGLEFLIYFQGNSAPDKSGLPSDRFSAERTGGSVSTLTIQRTQQEDSAVYLCASRQGATEAFFGQGTRLTVV.

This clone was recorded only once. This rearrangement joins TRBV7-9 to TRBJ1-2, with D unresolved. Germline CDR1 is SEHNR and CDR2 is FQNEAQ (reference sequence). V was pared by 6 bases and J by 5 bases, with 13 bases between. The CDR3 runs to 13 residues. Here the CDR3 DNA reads TGTGCCAGCAGTTTTGGACTGTTTTATGGCTACACCTTC. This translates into CASSFGLFYGYTF.

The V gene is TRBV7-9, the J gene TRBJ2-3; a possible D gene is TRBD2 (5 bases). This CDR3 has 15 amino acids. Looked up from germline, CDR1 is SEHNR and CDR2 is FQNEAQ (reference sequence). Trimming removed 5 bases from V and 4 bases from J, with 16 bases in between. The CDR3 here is CASSLLGRASDTQYF. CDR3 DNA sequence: TGTGCCAGCAGCCTCCTTGGGCGGGCTTCAGATACGCAGTATTTT.

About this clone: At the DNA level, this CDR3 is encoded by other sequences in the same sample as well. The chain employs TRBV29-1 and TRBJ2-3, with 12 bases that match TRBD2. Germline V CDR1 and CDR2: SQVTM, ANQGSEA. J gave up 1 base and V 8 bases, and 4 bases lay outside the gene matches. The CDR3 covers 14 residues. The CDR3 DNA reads TGCAGCCTTTGGACTAGCGGGGGCACAGATACGCAGTATTTT. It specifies CSLWTSGGTDTQYF.

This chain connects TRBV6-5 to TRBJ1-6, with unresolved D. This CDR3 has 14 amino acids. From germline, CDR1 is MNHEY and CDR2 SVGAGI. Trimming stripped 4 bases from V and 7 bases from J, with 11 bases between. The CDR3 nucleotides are TGTGCCAGCAGTTCCCGGATGGAGAATTCACCCCTCCACTTT. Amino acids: CASSSRMENSPLHF.

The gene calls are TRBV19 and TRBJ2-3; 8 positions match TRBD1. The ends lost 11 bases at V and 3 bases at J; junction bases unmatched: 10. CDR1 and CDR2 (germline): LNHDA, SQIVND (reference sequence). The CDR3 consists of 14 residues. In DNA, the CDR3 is TGTGCCGTCCAACGGGACAGGACTACAGATACGCAGTATTTT. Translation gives CAVQRDRTTDTQYF.

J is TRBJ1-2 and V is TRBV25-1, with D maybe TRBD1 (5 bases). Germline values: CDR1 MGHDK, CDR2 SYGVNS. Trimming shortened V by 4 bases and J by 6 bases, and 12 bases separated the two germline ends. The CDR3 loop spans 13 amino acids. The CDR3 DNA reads TGTGCCAGCAGTGGGCAGGGATCGAATGGCTACACCTTC. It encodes CASSGQGSNGYTF.

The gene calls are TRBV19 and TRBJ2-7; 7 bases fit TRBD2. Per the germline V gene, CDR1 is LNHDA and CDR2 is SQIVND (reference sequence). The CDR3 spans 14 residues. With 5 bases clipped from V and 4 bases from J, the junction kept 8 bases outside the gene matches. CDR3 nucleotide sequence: TGTGCCAGTAGTGCTGGACTAGGAGGGTACGAGCAGTACTTC. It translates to CASSAGLGGYEQYF.

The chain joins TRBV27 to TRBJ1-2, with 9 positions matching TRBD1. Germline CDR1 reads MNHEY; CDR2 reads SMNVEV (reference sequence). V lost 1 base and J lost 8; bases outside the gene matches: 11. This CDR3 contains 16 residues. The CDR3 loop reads CASSLLYRGPNVGYTF. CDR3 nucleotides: TGTGCCAGCAGTTTATTGTACAGGGGGCCCAATGTGGGCTACACCTTC.

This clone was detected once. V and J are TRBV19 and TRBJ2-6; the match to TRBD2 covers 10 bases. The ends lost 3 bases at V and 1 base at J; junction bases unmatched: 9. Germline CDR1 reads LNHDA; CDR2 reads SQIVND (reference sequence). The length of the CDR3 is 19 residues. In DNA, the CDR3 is TGTGCCAGTAGTATCGTAATAGCGGGGGGTATATCTGGGGCCAACGTCCTGACTTTC. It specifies CASSIVIAGGISGANVLTF.

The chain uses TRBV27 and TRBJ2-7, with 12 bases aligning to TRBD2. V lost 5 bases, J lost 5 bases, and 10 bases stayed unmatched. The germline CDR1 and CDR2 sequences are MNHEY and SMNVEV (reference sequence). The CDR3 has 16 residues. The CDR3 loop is CASSPRTSGTWNEQYF. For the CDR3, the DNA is TGTGCCAGCAGTCCCCGGACTAGCGGGACCTGGAACGAGCAGTACTTC.

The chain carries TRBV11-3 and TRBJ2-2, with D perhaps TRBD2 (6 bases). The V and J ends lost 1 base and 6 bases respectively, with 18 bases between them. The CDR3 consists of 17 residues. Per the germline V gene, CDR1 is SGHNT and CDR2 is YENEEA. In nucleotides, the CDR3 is TGTGCCAGCAGCTTAGCGGGGATGGGACTTCGACCCGGGGAGCTGTTTTTT. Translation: CASSLAGMGLRPGELFF.

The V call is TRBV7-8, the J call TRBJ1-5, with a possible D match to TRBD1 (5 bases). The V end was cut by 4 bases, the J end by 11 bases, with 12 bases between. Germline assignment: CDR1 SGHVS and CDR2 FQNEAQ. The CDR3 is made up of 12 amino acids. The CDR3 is CASSWQGGTQHF. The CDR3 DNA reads TGTGCCAGCAGCTGGCAGGGCGGGACCCAGCATTTT.

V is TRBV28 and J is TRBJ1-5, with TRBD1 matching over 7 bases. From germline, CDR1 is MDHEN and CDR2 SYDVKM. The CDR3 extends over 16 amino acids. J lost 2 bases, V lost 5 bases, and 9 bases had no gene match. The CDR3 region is CASSTPSDRGNQPQHF. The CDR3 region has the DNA TGTGCCAGCAGTACTCCGTCAGACAGGGGCAATCAGCCCCAGCATTTT.

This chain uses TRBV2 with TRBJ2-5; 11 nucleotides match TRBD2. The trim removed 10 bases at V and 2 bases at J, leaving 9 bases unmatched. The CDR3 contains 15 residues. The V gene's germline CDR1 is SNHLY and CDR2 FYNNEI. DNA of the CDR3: TGTGCCAACCAACAGACTAGCGGGATTCAAGAGACCCAGTACTTC. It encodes CANQQTSGIQETQYF.